This T cell receptor (beta chain) was observed in a study of T cell responses to AZD1222 COVID-19 vaccine. Study conclusions and caveats: Compared with day 0, the breadth and depth of the Spike-specific TCR repertoire rose significantly after two doses of AZD1222. There were vaccine-associated CD4 TCRs across spike, dominant at 160-218 and 743-854.

Germline values: CDR1 SGDLS, CDR2 YYNGEE. The CDR3 is made up of 21 amino acids. V lost 0 bases to trimming and J lost 1 base; unmatched junction nucleotides: 16. Clones were read by immunoSEQ multiplex PCR, and TCRdb kept only the in-frame ones, dropping some. The sample includes 120,000 or so clones, roughly 87% of them seen just once. Regarding this clone: Its antigen is currently unknown.

This clonotype originated in an adult in good health. The specimen was peripheral blood, collected on day 0 of MenACWY control vaccination. This chain connects TRBV9 to TRBJ2-3; TRBD2 matches 11 bases. CDR3: CASSVVAGGPKTAPGTDTQYF. Written as DNA, the CDR3 is TGTGCCAGCAGCGTAGTAGCGGGAGGGCCAAAAACAGCTCCCGGCACAGATACGCAGTATTTT.